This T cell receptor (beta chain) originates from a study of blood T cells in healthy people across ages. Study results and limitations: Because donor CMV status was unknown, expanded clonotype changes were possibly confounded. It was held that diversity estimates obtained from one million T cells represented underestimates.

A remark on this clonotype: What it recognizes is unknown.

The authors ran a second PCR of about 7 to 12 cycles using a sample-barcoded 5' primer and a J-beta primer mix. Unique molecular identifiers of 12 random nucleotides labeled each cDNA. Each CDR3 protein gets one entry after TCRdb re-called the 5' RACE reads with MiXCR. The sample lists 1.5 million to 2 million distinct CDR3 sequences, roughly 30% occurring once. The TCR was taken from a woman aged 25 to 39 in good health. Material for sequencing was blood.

CDR3 nucleotide sequence: TGCGCCAGCAGTCTACTCGGGGCCAGGTCTTACGAGCAGTACTTC. This sequence encodes CASSLLGARSYEQYF. The V gene is TRBV4-3, the J gene TRBJ2-7; perhaps D is TRBD1 or TRBD2 (5 bases each). The germline V gene encodes CDR1 LGHNA and CDR2 YSLEER. The V end lost 6 bases, the J end lost 4 bases, and 19 bases lay between the germline ends. The CDR3 has 15 amino acids.